This is a list of T cell receptor beta chains from one sample in a study of cytomegalovirus exposure and HLA in healthy donors. Profiled with immunoSEQ multiplex PCR; TCRdb holds only in-frame clones, not every one. The sample yields more than 150,000 clones, around 83% seen once. Material for sequencing was PBMCs. The source of these receptors is a girl aged 2-15 years in good health and CMV-seropositive. Both conserved end residues are part of each CDR3. Fields, in order: V gene, CDR3 protein.

TRBV4-1 CASSSSGEEEYPSEKLFF
TRBV13 CASSRNTGVGTEAFF
TRBV2 CASSAGVRKAFF
TRBV19 CASMGGQQYGYTF
TRBV5-1 CASAPGQGASSTEAFF
TRBV9 CASSAGTGSTVTGELFF
TRBV27 CASSRVGSSYEQYF
TRBV10-2 CASMGPNNSPLHF
TRBV19 CASSISAEAFF
TRBV5-1 CASSSVPQTSGRWAYEQYF
TRBV6-4 CASSEGQGIAGELFF
TRBV12-5 CASGFLGTASSSYNSPLHF
TRBV28 CASSFRTGITGELFF
TRBV6-5 CASSTDRVGEQYF
TRBV5-1 CASSLTQGTLNYGYTF
TRBV6-6 CASSQGQGAYEQYF
TRBV10-3 CAISPRGGTGAIYNEQFF
TRBV28 CAVGQGTYEQYF
TRBV5-1 CASTLGVATVYEQYF
TRBV7-2 CASTADGGQPQHF
TRBV5-4 CASSLVSGTNTGELFF
TRBV15 CATSRDKGVPYF
TRBV4-1 CASSQGVSEVYAQYF
TRBV7-2 CASSDTTLTGTFYGYTF
TRBV5-1 CASFSYLGGDGYTF
TRBV5-1 CASSLGDTGNTIYF
TRBV28 CASSLVDRGSLEQYF
TRBV7-3 CASSLSGVTQYF
TRBV12-5 CASGGRRGTEAFF
TRBV7-6 CASSPREGWGETQYF
TRBV4-1 CASSPSGGYEQYF
TRBV15 CATSRDPRGETQYF
TRBV10-1 CASSELAIDPPKNIQYF
TRBV6-5 CASSYGGFTYNEQFF
TRBV7-3 CASSPRETQYF
TRBV2 CASSQGGRGGKLFF
TRBV9 CASSPRTGYEQYF
TRBV5-6 CASSFENRNTEAFF
TRBV5-4 CASSFSGREVWNEQFF
TRBV14 CASSQGWDRVHRNGAEQYF
TRBV7-8 CASSLSSGEQYF
TRBV28 CASSPWDTPPNLYEQYF
TRBV6-1 CASSELLTRYNEQFF
TRBV6-1 CASSEGTAVYGYTF
TRBV19 CASIGPSEQYF
TRBV27 CASSPPGGRTDTQYF
TRBV29-1 CSVNKDTQDEQYF
TRBV12-5 CASALLRGTEAFF
TRBV28 CASADRAPAGGYTF
TRBV2 CASSEVISRAGTQYF